A selection of T cell receptor beta chains follows, all from one sample in a study of blood T cell repertoires in COVID-19. Sequencing was performed with immunoSEQ multiplex PCR; in TCRdb, only in-frame clones are kept and a portion is missing. The table includes over 100,000 clones, 82% detected once. Sequencing input: peripheral blood. Source of these receptors: a man between 70 and 80 years old with acute or convalescent COVID-19. The CDR3 runs from the conserved cysteine through the conserved F or W. D genes are given only for firm matches. Expanded clones get a size class; other rows say once, few or many, or leave the size out.

CDR3 DNA: TGTGCCAGCAGTTTCGGGGGGTCACCCCTCCACTTT
CDR3 protein: CASSFGGSPLHF
J gene: TRBJ1-6
clone size: few
D gene: .
V gene: TRBV28

CDR3 DNA: TGCAGCGTTGAAGGGGGGGGACAGGGTAGGACTGAAGCTTTCTTT
CDR3 protein: CSVEGGGQGRTEAFF
J gene: TRBJ1-1
clone size: .
D gene: TRBD1
V gene: TRBV29-1

CDR3 DNA: TGTGCCACCAGTGACCCTAAGACAGGGTCACGGCAGCCCCAGCATTTT
CDR3 protein: CATSDPKTGSRQPQHF
J gene: TRBJ1-5
clone size: .
D gene: TRBD1
V gene: TRBV24-1

CDR3 DNA: TGTGCCAGCAGCGAAAAGTCCTGTAACAACCGGGGACTAAGAAAAAACATTCAGTACTTC
CDR3 protein: CASSEKSCNNRGLRKNIQYF
J gene: TRBJ2-4
clone size: .
D gene: .
V gene: TRBV21-1

CDR3 DNA: TGTGCCTGGAGGGCGGGTAGCCCACCTCCTTACGAGCAGTACTTC
CDR3 protein: CAWRAGSPPPYEQYF
J gene: TRBJ2-7
clone size: .
D gene: .
V gene: TRBV30

CDR3 DNA: TGTGCCAGCAGCTTGTCCGGAGGCTACAGGGAAGCAGATACGCAGTATTTT
CDR3 protein: CASSLSGGYREADTQYF
J gene: TRBJ2-3
clone size: .
D gene: .
V gene: TRBV5-4

CDR3 DNA: TGTGCCAGCAGAGAGATGGGGCCCAATTCACCCCTCCACTTT
CDR3 protein: CASREMGPNSPLHF
J gene: TRBJ1-6
clone size: .
D gene: .
V gene: TRBV7-9

CDR3 DNA: TGTGCTAGCAGCTCCCCAGGGGTTGAGCAGTTCTTC
CDR3 protein: CASSSPGVEQFF
J gene: TRBJ2-1
clone size: .
D gene: .
V gene: TRBV7-7

CDR3 DNA: TGTGCCAGTAGTATGACAGGGAACACTGAAGCTTTCTTT
CDR3 protein: CASSMTGNTEAFF
J gene: TRBJ1-1
clone size: few
D gene: .
V gene: TRBV19

CDR3 DNA: TGTGCCAGCAGCCAAGATTTTGGGACTGGAGGGACAGATACGCAGTATTTT
CDR3 protein: CASSQDFGTGGTDTQYF
J gene: TRBJ2-3
clone size: .
D gene: .
V gene: TRBV14

CDR3 DNA: TGTGCCTGGAGTGGTACAGGGAGAGGTGAAGCTTTCTTT
CDR3 protein: CAWSGTGRGEAFF
J gene: TRBJ1-1
clone size: .
D gene: .
V gene: TRBV30

CDR3 DNA: TGTGCCAGTACCAAAAGACGGGGGGCGAAAACCACCGGGGAGCTGTTTTTT
CDR3 protein: CASTKRRGAKTTGELFF
J gene: TRBJ2-2
clone size: .
D gene: .
V gene: TRBV3-1/TRBV3-2

CDR3 DNA: TGCGCCAGCAGAAAAGGGGCCATGGAAGACACTGAAGCTTTCTTT
CDR3 protein: CASRKGAMEDTEAFF
J gene: TRBJ1-1
clone size: .
D gene: .
V gene: TRBV5-1

CDR3 DNA: TGTGCCAGCAGTTCAAGGACGGGGTTTCTCTATAATCATCGGGGAGCAGCGCTGTTTTTT
CDR3 protein: CASSSRTGFLYNHRGAALFF
J gene: TRBJ2-2
clone size: medium-sized
D gene: .
V gene: TRBV6-2/TRBV6-3

CDR3 DNA: TGTGCCTGGACAGTCACCGGGGAGCTGTTTTTT
CDR3 protein: CAWTVTGELFF
J gene: TRBJ2-2
clone size: .
D gene: .
V gene: TRBV30

CDR3 DNA: TGCGCCAGCAGCTTGGTAGCGGGAGCTGATACGCAGTATTTT
CDR3 protein: CASSLVAGADTQYF
J gene: TRBJ2-3
clone size: .
D gene: TRBD2
V gene: TRBV5-1

CDR3 DNA: TGCGCCAGCAGCTTGGGTGAGCTAGCGGGGTTTAACTACAATGAGCAGTTCTTC
CDR3 protein: CASSLGELAGFNYNEQFF
J gene: TRBJ2-1
clone size: .
D gene: TRBD2
V gene: TRBV5-1

CDR3 DNA: TGTGCCAGCAGCTGGAGGACAGGGGACACAGATACGCAGTATTTT
CDR3 protein: CASSWRTGDTDTQYF
J gene: TRBJ2-3
clone size: .
D gene: TRBD1
V gene: TRBV5-6

CDR3 DNA: TGTGCCAGCAGTTCTAACAGATTCTACGAGCAGTACTTC
CDR3 protein: CASSSNRFYEQYF
J gene: TRBJ2-7
clone size: .
D gene: .
V gene: TRBV6-2/TRBV6-3

CDR3 DNA: TGTGCCAGCAGCTTAGGGGACAGGGGGCACTCACCCCTCCACTTT
CDR3 protein: CASSLGDRGHSPLHF
J gene: TRBJ1-6
clone size: .
D gene: TRBD1
V gene: TRBV5-4

CDR3 DNA: TGTGCCAGCAGCTTCCAGGGGATAAGGACCGGGGAGCTGTTTTTT
CDR3 protein: CASSFQGIRTGELFF
J gene: TRBJ2-2
clone size: .
D gene: .
V gene: TRBV28

CDR3 DNA: TGTGCCAGCAGTCGGGGACAGGGGAGGAATGAAAAACTGTTTTTT
CDR3 protein: CASSRGQGRNEKLFF
J gene: TRBJ1-4
clone size: .
D gene: TRBD1
V gene: TRBV6-5

CDR3 DNA: TGTGCCAGCAGCTTAGTAGCGGGAGCCTACAATGAGCAGTTCTTC
CDR3 protein: CASSLVAGAYNEQFF
J gene: TRBJ2-1
clone size: .
D gene: TRBD2
V gene: TRBV11-3

CDR3 DNA: TGTGCCATCAGTGAGGGGGGCGCGTTAGAAAAACTGTTTTTT
CDR3 protein: CAISEGGALEKLFF
J gene: TRBJ1-4
clone size: .
D gene: .
V gene: TRBV10-3

CDR3 DNA: TGTGCCAGCAGTGAAGTCGGGACAGGGCGGGGGGTCTCTGGGGCCAACGTCCTGACTTTC
CDR3 protein: CASSEVGTGRGVSGANVLTF
J gene: TRBJ2-6
clone size: .
D gene: .
V gene: TRBV2

CDR3 DNA: TGCAGCGCAAAAAGTCGGGTAGAGACCCAGTACTTC
CDR3 protein: CSAKSRVETQYF
J gene: TRBJ2-5
clone size: .
D gene: .
V gene: TRBV29-1

CDR3 DNA: TGTGCCAGCAACGGGGCAGGGGGTCACCAGCCCCAGCATTTT
CDR3 protein: CASNGAGGHQPQHF
J gene: TRBJ1-5
clone size: .
D gene: TRBD1
V gene: TRBV19

CDR3 DNA: TGTGCCAGCAGCCAAGCTAAAAGGACTACCCACACCGGGGAGCTGTTTTTT
CDR3 protein: CASSQAKRTTHTGELFF
J gene: TRBJ2-2
clone size: .
D gene: .
V gene: TRBV4-2

CDR3 DNA: TGCGCCAGCAGCCGCAGGGGACAGGGGTTTATTCTGTCCTACGAGCAGTACTTC
CDR3 protein: CASSRRGQGFILSYEQYF
J gene: TRBJ2-7
clone size: .
D gene: TRBD1
V gene: TRBV5-1

CDR3 DNA: TGTGCCATCAGTGAGCGCGCAGAGGCTGGAAACACCATATATTTT
CDR3 protein: CAISERAEAGNTIYF
J gene: TRBJ1-3
clone size: once
D gene: .
V gene: TRBV10-3

CDR3 DNA: TGTGCCTGGAGTTCCACACCTGGAAACACCATATATTTT
CDR3 protein: CAWSSTPGNTIYF
J gene: TRBJ1-3
clone size: .
D gene: .
V gene: TRBV30

CDR3 DNA: TGTGCCATCAGTGACCGTCTAGCGGGGGGGACTAGCACAGATACGCAGTATTTT
CDR3 protein: CAISDRLAGGTSTDTQYF
J gene: TRBJ2-3
clone size: .
D gene: TRBD2
V gene: TRBV10-3

CDR3 DNA: TGTGCCAGCAGCCCGCCTCCCCATCGAGGCCGGGACAATGAGCAGTTCTTC
CDR3 protein: CASSPPPHRGRDNEQFF
J gene: TRBJ2-1
clone size: .
D gene: .
V gene: TRBV3-1/TRBV3-2

CDR3 DNA: TGCGCCAGCAGCTCTCCGGGTCAGGGGAGATATGGCTACACCTTC
CDR3 protein: CASSSPGQGRYGYTF
J gene: TRBJ1-2
clone size: .
D gene: .
V gene: TRBV5-1

CDR3 DNA: TGTGCCAGCAGGCCCGGGGACAATCAGCCCCAGCATTTT
CDR3 protein: CASRPGDNQPQHF
J gene: TRBJ1-5
clone size: .
D gene: .
V gene: TRBV12-3/TRBV12-4

CDR3 DNA: TGTGCCAGCGGGACCCGGGCGGGAGAGCAGTACTTC
CDR3 protein: CASGTRAGEQYF
J gene: TRBJ2-7
clone size: .
D gene: .
V gene: TRBV7-3

CDR3 DNA: TGTGCCAGCAGCACTCTAGCTAACTATGGCTACACCTTC
CDR3 protein: CASSTLANYGYTF
J gene: TRBJ1-2
clone size: .
D gene: .
V gene: TRBV3-1/TRBV3-2

CDR3 DNA: TGTGCCGGACGACGACTAGCGGGGAGGCAAGAGACCCAGTACTTC
CDR3 protein: CAGRRLAGRQETQYF
J gene: TRBJ2-5
clone size: .
D gene: TRBD2
V gene: TRBV2

CDR3 DNA: TGTGCCAGCAGTTTTTCAGATACGAACAGGGCTCCGAGTAAATACGAGCAGTACTTC
CDR3 protein: CASSFSDTNRAPSKYEQYF
J gene: TRBJ2-7
clone size: .
D gene: .
V gene: TRBV28

CDR3 DNA: TGCGCCAGCAGCTTGGATACGACGGGAAATCAGCCCCAGCATTTT
CDR3 protein: CASSLDTTGNQPQHF
J gene: TRBJ1-5
clone size: .
D gene: .
V gene: TRBV5-1

CDR3 DNA: TGTGCCAGCAGCCGGGGACATAGCAATCAGCCCCAGCATTTT
CDR3 protein: CASSRGHSNQPQHF
J gene: TRBJ1-5
clone size: .
D gene: .
V gene: TRBV3-1/TRBV3-2

CDR3 DNA: TGCGCCAGCAGCGGTGGGACAGGGGGCAATCAGCCCCAGCATTTT
CDR3 protein: CASSGGTGGNQPQHF
J gene: TRBJ1-5
clone size: .
D gene: TRBD1
V gene: TRBV10-1

CDR3 DNA: TGCGCCAGCAGCTTGTCGGGACAGCTTCTTGAAGCTTTCTTT
CDR3 protein: CASSLSGQLLEAFF
J gene: TRBJ1-1
clone size: few
D gene: TRBD1
V gene: TRBV5-1

CDR3 DNA: TGTGCCACCAGCCGGACAGGCAAAAGCACAGATACGCAGTATTTT
CDR3 protein: CATSRTGKSTDTQYF
J gene: TRBJ2-3
clone size: .
D gene: TRBD1
V gene: TRBV24-1

CDR3 DNA: TGTGCCTGGGGCGGACATCCCTATGGCTACACCTTC
CDR3 protein: CAWGGHPYGYTF
J gene: TRBJ1-2
clone size: .
D gene: .
V gene: TRBV30

CDR3 DNA: TGTGCCAGCAGTCCATACGACCGGACAGACAATTCACCCCTCCACTTT
CDR3 protein: CASSPYDRTDNSPLHF
J gene: TRBJ1-6
clone size: once
D gene: .
V gene: TRBV27

CDR3 DNA: TGTGCCAGCAGTGGCCGACAGGGAATAGCCTATGGCTACACCTTC
CDR3 protein: CASSGRQGIAYGYTF
J gene: TRBJ1-2
clone size: .
D gene: TRBD1
V gene: TRBV25-1

CDR3 DNA: TGTGCCAGCAGCCGGAGGTCCTCCGGGACAGGGGAATCACCCCTCCACTTT
CDR3 protein: CASSRRSSGTGESPLHF
J gene: TRBJ1-6
clone size: .
D gene: TRBD1
V gene: TRBV7-9

CDR3 DNA: TGTGCCATCAGTGAGTACAGGGGTAGCCAAGAGACCCAGTACTTC
CDR3 protein: CAISEYRGSQETQYF
J gene: TRBJ2-5
clone size: .
D gene: TRBD1
V gene: TRBV10-3

CDR3 DNA: TGTGCCACCCCACCGACAGGGTTCGACTCTGGAAACACCATATATTTT
CDR3 protein: CATPPTGFDSGNTIYF
J gene: TRBJ1-3
clone size: .
D gene: TRBD1
V gene: TRBV7-9

CDR3 DNA: TGTGCCAGCAGCTTAGTCCTAGGGGGCGCAGATACGCAGTATTTT
CDR3 protein: CASSLVLGGADTQYF
J gene: TRBJ2-3
clone size: .
D gene: TRBD1
V gene: TRBV13

CDR3 DNA: TGTGCCAGCAGCCCGGCGGGGGTGAACACCGGGGAGCTGTTTTTT
CDR3 protein: CASSPAGVNTGELFF
J gene: TRBJ2-2
clone size: .
D gene: TRBD2
V gene: TRBV9